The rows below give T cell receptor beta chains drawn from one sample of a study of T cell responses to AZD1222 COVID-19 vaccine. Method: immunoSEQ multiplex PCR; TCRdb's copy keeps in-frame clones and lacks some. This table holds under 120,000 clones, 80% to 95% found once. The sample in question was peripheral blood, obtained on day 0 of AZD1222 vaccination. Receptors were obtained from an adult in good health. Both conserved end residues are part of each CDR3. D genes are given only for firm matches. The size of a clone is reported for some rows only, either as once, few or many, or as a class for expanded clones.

CDR3 protein: CASSPNRGRQSGNTIYF
CDR3 DNA: TGTGCCAGCAGTCCGAACAGGGGGCGACAATCCGGAAACACCATATATTTT
clone size: .
V gene: TRBV28
J gene: TRBJ1-3
D gene: TRBD1

CDR3 protein: CASSISNRADTEAFF
CDR3 DNA: TGTGCCAGTAGTATATCAAACAGGGCGGACACTGAAGCTTTCTTT
clone size: .
V gene: TRBV19
J gene: TRBJ1-1
D gene: .

CDR3 protein: CASSYSNGGGQFF
CDR3 DNA: TGTGCCAGCAGTTACTCGAATGGGGGTGGGCAGTTCTTC
clone size: few
V gene: TRBV6-2/TRBV6-3
J gene: TRBJ2-1
D gene: .

CDR3 protein: CASSLVFAGSSGNTIYF
CDR3 DNA: TGTGCCAGCAGCTTAGTATTTGCGGGGTCGAGTGGAAACACCATATATTTT
clone size: .
V gene: TRBV7-2
J gene: TRBJ1-3
D gene: .

CDR3 protein: CASSQQAGGKETQYF
CDR3 DNA: TGTGCCAGCAGCCAACAAGCAGGGGGTAAAGAGACCCAGTACTTC
clone size: .
V gene: TRBV3-1/TRBV3-2
J gene: TRBJ2-5
D gene: TRBD1

CDR3 protein: CASSQAAGRLKFEAFF
CDR3 DNA: TGTGCCAGCAGCCAAGCCGCGGGACGGCTGAAGTTTGAAGCTTTCTTT
clone size: .
V gene: TRBV3-1/TRBV3-2
J gene: TRBJ1-1
D gene: .

CDR3 protein: CASSRGSGNPTQYF
CDR3 DNA: TGTGCCAGCAGCCGTGGGAGCGGAAATCCTACGCAGTATTTT
clone size: .
V gene: TRBV3-1/TRBV3-2
J gene: TRBJ2-3
D gene: .

CDR3 protein: CASSVRRDRGGFNEQFF
CDR3 DNA: TGTGCCAGCAGCGTCCGTCGGGACAGGGGTGGTTTCAATGAGCAGTTCTTC
clone size: .
V gene: TRBV9
J gene: TRBJ2-1
D gene: TRBD1

CDR3 protein: CASSLELLSGVTTDTQYF
CDR3 DNA: TGTGCCAGCAGCTTAGAATTGTTGAGCGGGGTCACCACAGATACGCAGTATTTT
clone size: .
V gene: TRBV7-2
J gene: TRBJ2-3
D gene: TRBD2

CDR3 protein: CSVDMTGTEAFF
CDR3 DNA: TGCAGCGTTGACATGACAGGTACAGAAGCTTTCTTT
clone size: .
V gene: TRBV29-1
J gene: TRBJ1-1
D gene: .

CDR3 protein: CASSHTRGGTQYF
CDR3 DNA: TGTGCCAGCAGCCACACTAGAGGAGGGACCCAGTACTTC
clone size: .
V gene: TRBV5-5
J gene: TRBJ2-5
D gene: .

CDR3 protein: CASSSQRYGTGNEKLFF
CDR3 DNA: TGTGCCAGCAGCTCCCAGCGTTATGGGACGGGTAATGAAAAACTGTTTTTT
clone size: .
V gene: TRBV7-2
J gene: TRBJ1-4
D gene: .

CDR3 protein: CASSSPGVGDTEAFF
CDR3 DNA: TGTGCCAGCAGCTCCCCCGGGGTAGGGGACACTGAAGCTTTCTTT
clone size: few
V gene: TRBV11-2
J gene: TRBJ1-1
D gene: .

CDR3 protein: CASSLAGTGGIYGYTF
CDR3 DNA: TGTGCCAGCAGCTTAGCGGGGACAGGGGGCATTTATGGCTACACCTTC
clone size: .
V gene: TRBV7-9
J gene: TRBJ1-2
D gene: TRBD1

CDR3 protein: CASSLLAGGNTGELFF
CDR3 DNA: TGTGCCAGCAGCTTATTAGCGGGGGGGAACACCGGGGAGCTGTTTTTT
clone size: .
V gene: TRBV5-5
J gene: TRBJ2-2
D gene: TRBD2